This T cell receptor beta chain emerged from a study of regulatory T cells in long-lasting Graves disease. The CDR3 runs to 15 residues. CDR1 and CDR2 from the germline V gene are MNHEY and SMNVEV (reference sequence). The germline V and J ends were trimmed by 6 bases and 3 bases, with 18 bases remaining between them. Time point: newly diagnosed GD, antithyroid drugs for less than 3 months. RNA isolated from PBMCs was used to make the TCR library. Building of the TCR beta libraries involved iRepertoire HTBI primers and Arm-PCR of CDR3 regions. TCRdb redid the calling of the multiplex PCR reads with MiXCR, one entry per CDR3 protein. The sample records about 620,000 distinct CDR3 sequences, approximately 15% being singletons. The sample also formed part of further work on T cells in Graves' hyperthyroidism and ophthalmopathy. That investigation notes: Stable hyperthyroidism: no ophthalmopathy progression over 18 months of follow-up. First-round RT-PCR of the TCR CDR3 relied on the HTBI primer set.

This TCR was sampled from a woman aged 30 to 39 with Graves disease. This chain joins TRBV27 and TRBJ2-7; no clear D. Here the sequenced sample was peripheral blood mononuclear cells (PBMCs), taken at new diagnosis, from a patient treated with antithyroid drugs. The CDR3 reads CASRTPSTGRYEQYF. The CDR3 region has the DNA TGTGCCAGCAGGACGCCTTCGACCGGCCGCTACGAGCAGTACTTC.